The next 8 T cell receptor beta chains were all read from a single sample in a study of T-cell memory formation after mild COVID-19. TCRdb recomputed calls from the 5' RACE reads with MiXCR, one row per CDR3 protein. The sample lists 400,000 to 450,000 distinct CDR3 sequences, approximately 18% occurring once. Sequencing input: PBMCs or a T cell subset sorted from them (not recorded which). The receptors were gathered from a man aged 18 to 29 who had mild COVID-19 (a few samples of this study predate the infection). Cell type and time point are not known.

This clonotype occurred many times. The CDR3 sequence is CSVDRGTETQYF. The CDR3 DNA follows: TGCAGCGTTGACAGGGGAACAGAGACCCAGTACTTC. This chain joins TRBV29-1 and TRBJ2-5; tentatively, D is TRBD1 (6 bases). V gave up 3 bases and J gave up 4 bases, with 9 bases separating them. The CDR3 contains 12 residues. Germline loops: CDR1 SQVTM, CDR2 ANQGSEA.

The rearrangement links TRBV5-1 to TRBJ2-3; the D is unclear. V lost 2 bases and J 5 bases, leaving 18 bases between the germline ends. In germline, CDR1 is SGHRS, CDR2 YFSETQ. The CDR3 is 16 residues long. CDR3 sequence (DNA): TGCGCCAGCAGCTTCCGGGCCCGGAGTGAGGTAGATACGCAGTATTTT. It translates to CASSFRARSEVDTQYF.

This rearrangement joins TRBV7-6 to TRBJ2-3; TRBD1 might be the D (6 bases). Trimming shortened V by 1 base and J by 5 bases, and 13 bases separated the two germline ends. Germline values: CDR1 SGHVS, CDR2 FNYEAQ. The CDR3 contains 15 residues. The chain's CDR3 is CASSLGTGLRDTQYF. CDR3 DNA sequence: TGTGCCAGCAGCTTAGGTACAGGGTTGAGAGATACGCAGTATTTT.

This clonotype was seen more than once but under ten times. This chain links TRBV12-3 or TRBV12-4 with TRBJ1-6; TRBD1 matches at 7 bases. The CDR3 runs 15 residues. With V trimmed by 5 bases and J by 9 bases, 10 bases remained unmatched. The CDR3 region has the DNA TGTGCCAGCAGTCCCCAAGGGGGCGCAATTTCACCCCTCCACTTT. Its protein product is CASSPQGGAISPLHF.

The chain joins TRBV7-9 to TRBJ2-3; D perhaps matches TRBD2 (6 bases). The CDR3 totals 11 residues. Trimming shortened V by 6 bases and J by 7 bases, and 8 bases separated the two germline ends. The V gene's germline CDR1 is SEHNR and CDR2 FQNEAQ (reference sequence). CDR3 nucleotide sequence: TGTGCCAGCAGGGGGGGAAATACGCAGTATTTT. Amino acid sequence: CASRGGNTQYF. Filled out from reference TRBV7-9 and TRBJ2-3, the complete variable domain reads DTGVSQNPRHKITKRGQNVTFRCDPISEHNRLYWYRQTLGQGPEFLTYFQNEAQLEKSRLLSDRFSAERPKGSFSTLEIQRTEQGDSAMYLCASRGGNTQYFGPGTRLTVL.

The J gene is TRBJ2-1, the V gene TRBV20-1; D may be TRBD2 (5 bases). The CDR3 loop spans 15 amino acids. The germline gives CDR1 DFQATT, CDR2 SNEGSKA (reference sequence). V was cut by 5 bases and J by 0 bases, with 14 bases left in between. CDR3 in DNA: TGCAGTGCTCCTCTTCTAGGGAGCTCCTACAATGAGCAGTTCTTC. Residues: CSAPLLGSSYNEQFF.

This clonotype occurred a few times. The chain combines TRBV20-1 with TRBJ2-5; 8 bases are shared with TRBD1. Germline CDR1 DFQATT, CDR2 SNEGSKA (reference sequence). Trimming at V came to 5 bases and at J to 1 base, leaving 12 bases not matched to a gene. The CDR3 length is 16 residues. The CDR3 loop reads CSAPTVPGQVQETQYF. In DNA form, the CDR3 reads TGCAGTGCTCCGACCGTCCCGGGACAGGTCCAAGAGACCCAGTACTTC.

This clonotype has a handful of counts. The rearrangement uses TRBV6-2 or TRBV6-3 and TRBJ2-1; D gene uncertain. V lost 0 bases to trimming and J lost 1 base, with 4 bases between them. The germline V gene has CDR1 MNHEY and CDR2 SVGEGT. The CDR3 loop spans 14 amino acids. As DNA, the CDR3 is TGTGCCAGCAGTTACTCCCCGTCCTACAATGAGCAGTTCTTC. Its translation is CASSYSPSYNEQFF.